These 22 T cell receptor beta chains share one sample of origin, sequenced in a study of blood T cell repertoires in COVID-19 (dated by TCRdb to 2019 to 2021). The receptor library was made with the immunoSEQ multiplex PCR assay. Imported from immuneACCESS, the table was reduced by TCRdb to in-frame sequences with V and J called. These copies leave out some clones; in studies compared against another copy, an unresolved V gene accounts for under half, and the cause of the remainder is not known. In this sample the table shows nearly 400,000 clones, over 85% of which occur a single time. Of the sample, 1.7% is held by the ten largest clones. The sample taken for sequencing was PBMCs or T cells enriched from blood (not recorded which). The receptors stem from a woman between 25 and 40 years old who had recovered from COVID-19.

The genes are TRBV7-8 and TRBJ2-1; D not certain. The ends were cut back, 2 bases at V and 1 base at J, with 15 bases in the middle. CDR3 length: 17 residues. Germline loops: CDR1 SGHVS, CDR2 FQNEAQ. CDR3 bases: TGTGCCAGCAGCTTATTGGCGGTTTTTTCGTCCTACAATGAGCAGTTCTTC. Encoded protein: CASSLLAVFSSYNEQFF.

J is TRBJ1-1 and V is TRBV11-1; maybe TRBD1 (6 bases). The length of the CDR3 is 13 residues. Germline values: CDR1 SGHAT, CDR2 FQDESV (reference sequence). The V gene lost 4 bases and the J gene lost 4 bases, with 10 bases spanning the gap. CDR3 nucleotides: TGTGCCAGCAGCTCAGGGGTAGCCACTGAAGCTTTCTTT. The encoded protein is CASSSGVATEAFF.

The chain uses TRBV27 and TRBJ2-5; 11 bases match TRBD2. Germline CDR1 is MNHEY and CDR2 is SMNVEV (reference sequence). The length of the CDR3 is 17 residues. V was pared by 5 bases and J by 3 bases, with 11 bases of the junction left unmatched. The CDR3 here is CASSPYLAGGPKETQYF. CDR3 DNA sequence: TGTGCCAGCAGTCCATACCTAGCGGGGGGCCCAAAAGAGACCCAGTACTTC.

The V gene is TRBV6-1, the J gene TRBJ1-6; D is undetermined. The germline CDR1 and CDR2 sequences are MNHNS and SASEGT. The germline V and J ends were trimmed by 4 bases and 13 bases, with 14 bases remaining between them. The CDR3 has 13 amino acids. The CDR3 DNA is TGTGCCAGCAGTGTCGGTAGAGGAGCTCCCCTCCACTTT. The encoded protein is CASSVGRGAPLHF.

This clone was seen only once. This chain uses TRBV7-2 with TRBJ1-1, with a weak D call TRBD1 (5 bases). In germline, CDR1 is SGHTA, CDR2 FQGNSA. The V end lost 4 bases, the J end lost 5 bases, and 11 bases lay between the germline ends. There are 13 residues in the CDR3. The CDR3 coding sequence is TGTGCCAGCAGCTCGGGCAGGGCGACTGAAGCTTTCTTT. Its translation is CASSSGRATEAFF.

The chain couples TRBV4-3 to TRBJ2-7, with 10 bases lining up with TRBD1. Germline CDR1 and CDR2: LGHNA and YSLEER. The junction had 9 bases not matched to a gene; V was cut back by 1 base and J by 3 bases. This CDR3 spans 17 amino acids. CDR3 nucleotide sequence: TGCGCCAGCAGCCAAGGTGGACCGGGACAGGGGTACTACGAGCAGTACTTC. As protein: CASSQGGPGQGYYEQYF.

This clone was observed a single time. The J gene is TRBJ1-5, the V gene TRBV19; unclear D gene. The CDR3 has 17 amino acids. Between the trimmed V and J ends, which lost 3 bases and 2 bases, there was a span of 17 bases. Germline V lookup: CDR1 LNHDA, CDR2 SQIVND (reference sequence). The CDR3 reads CASSIPPGNGGNQPQHF. The CDR3 DNA reads as TGTGCCAGTAGTATTCCTCCGGGCAACGGGGGCAATCAGCCCCAGCATTTT.

This chain joins TRBV7-8 and TRBJ2-7; 13 nucleotides align to TRBD2. This CDR3 region has 16 residues. Germline assignment: CDR1 SGHVS and CDR2 FQNEAQ. The V segment lost 5 bases and the J segment 2 bases; nucleotides outside the gene matches: 6. The CDR3 DNA reads TGTGCCAGCAGCCCTCGAACTAGCGGGGGGGCCTACGAGCAGTACTTC. This sequence encodes CASSPRTSGGAYEQYF.

The rearrangement joins TRBV30 to TRBJ1-1; D not resolved. CDR3 size: 13 residues. CDR1 and CDR2 (germline): GTSNPN, SVGIG (reference sequence). The V end was cut by 2 bases, the J end by 8 bases, with 15 bases between. CDR3 amino acids: CAWSLGLTTEAFF. The DNA for the CDR3 is TGTGCCTGGAGTTTAGGATTAACGACAGAAGCTTTCTTT.

The V call is TRBV11-2, the J call TRBJ1-3, with D perhaps TRBD1 (6 bases). The V end lost 5 bases, the J end lost 5 bases, and 10 bases lay between the germline ends. The CDR3 contains 13 residues. From germline, CDR1 is SGHAT and CDR2 FQNNGV. CDR3 nucleotides: TGTGCCAGCAGCCTCGACAGGAGAAACACCATATATTTT. Translating it yields CASSLDRRNTIYF.

The gene calls are TRBV28 and TRBJ1-1; D gene uncertain. Germline V lookup: CDR1 MDHEN, CDR2 SYDVKM. The CDR3 covers 14 residues. Trimming left V 5 bases short and J 6 bases short, with 16 bases between. The CDR3 DNA reads TGTGCCAGCAGTGACCCGGGGAGATTCGCTGAAGCTTTCTTT. This codes for CASSDPGRFAEAFF.

The V gene is TRBV7-9, the J gene TRBJ1-1, with D hard to call. CDR1 SEHNR and CDR2 FQNEAQ come from the germline V gene (reference sequence). The CDR3 is made up of 15 amino acids. Trimming took off 7 bases at V and 3 bases at J, with 18 bases between the two ends. This CDR3 reads CASTPREGTDTEAFF. The CDR3 nucleotides read TGTGCCAGCACCCCCCGGGAGGGCACGGACACTGAAGCTTTCTTT.

The sample holds one count of this clone. V and J are TRBV12-5 and TRBJ2-1; no clear D gene. The V end was cut by 3 bases, the J end by 9 bases, with 6 bases between. The CDR3 runs 11 residues. CDR1 and CDR2 from the germline V gene are LGHNT and FRNRAP. CDR3 protein: CASGFSGEQFF. The CDR3 coding sequence is TGTGCTAGTGGTTTCTCCGGTGAGCAGTTCTTC.

The rearrangement joins TRBV4-2 to TRBJ1-5; the D is unclear. Looked up from germline, CDR1 is LGHNA and CDR2 is YNFKEQ. The CDR3 contains 13 residues. V lost 2 bases, J lost 5 bases, and 7 bases lay in between. The CDR3 spells CASSQRLHQPQHF. Here the CDR3 DNA reads TGTGCCAGCAGCCAACGGTTACATCAGCCCCAGCATTTT.

This chain links TRBV9 with TRBJ2-1; TRBD1 is a possible D gene (8 bases). The V end was cut by 0 bases, the J end by 0 bases, with 13 bases between. The CDR3 covers 17 residues. Germline values: CDR1 SGDLS, CDR2 YYNGEE. The CDR3 DNA sequence: TGTGCCAGCAGCGTAGTACAGGGGGGGGTCTCCTACAATGAGCAGTTCTTC. Its protein product is CASSVVQGGVSYNEQFF.

This chain's CDR3 is CASGRRTGIVEKLFF. The CDR3 nucleotides are TGTGCTAGTGGCCGACGGACAGGGATAGTTGAAAAACTGTTTTTT. The chain links TRBV12-5 to TRBJ1-4, with 8 bases fitting TRBD1. CDR1 and CDR2 from the germline V gene are LGHNT and FRNRAP. Trimming at V came to 6 bases and at J to 7 bases, leaving 10 bases not matched to a gene. The CDR3 is 15 residues long.

V usage is TRBV6-4 and J usage is TRBJ1-4, with D hard to call. The V and J ends lost 4 bases and 7 bases respectively, with 10 bases between them. CDR3 length: 13 residues. Germline V gene sequence: CDR1 MRHNA, CDR2 SNTAGT. The CDR3 DNA sequence: TGTGCCAGCAGTGGGCGAAGAGGTGAAAAACTGTTTTTT. It specifies CASSGRRGEKLFF.

The rearrangement joins TRBV3-1 (or the pseudogene TRBV3-2) to TRBJ1-5; D remains ambiguous. Germline V lookup: CDR1 LGHDT, CDR2 YNNKEL (reference sequence). Between the trimmed V and J ends, which lost 0 bases and 0 bases, there was a span of 9 bases. This CDR3 contains 16 residues. Here the CDR3 reads CASSQDANYSNQPQHF. As DNA, the CDR3 is TGTGCCAGCAGCCAAGACGCGAACTATAGCAATCAGCCCCAGCATTTT.

This chain uses TRBV28 with TRBJ2-1; 8 nucleotides match TRBD2. The junction had 10 bases not matched to a gene; V was cut back by 3 bases and J by 3 bases. This CDR3 contains 17 residues. The germline V gene encodes CDR1 MDHEN and CDR2 SYDVKM. CDR3 sequence (DNA): TGTGCCAGCAGTTTGCTAACTAGCGGAGGGGACTACAATGAGCAGTTCTTC. Its protein is CASSLLTSGGDYNEQFF. Together with reference TRBV28 and TRBJ2-1, the CDR3 gives the full variable domain: DVKVTQSSRYLVKRTGEKVFLECVQDMDHENMFWYRQDPGLGLRLIYFSYDVKMKEKGDIPEGYSVSREKKERFSLILESASTNQTSMYLCASSLLTSGGDYNEQFFGPGTRLTVL.

V is TRBV30 and J is TRBJ2-7; TRBD2 is a possible D gene (6 bases). V lost 2 bases and J 6 bases, leaving 17 bases between the germline ends. CDR3 length: 14 residues. Germline CDR1 and CDR2: GTSNPN and SVGIG (reference sequence). CDR3 protein: CAWSPPGGLVEQYF. The CDR3, as DNA: TGTGCCTGGAGTCCCCCTGGAGGGTTGGTCGAGCAGTACTTC.

The chain joins TRBV6-5 to TRBJ2-2, with D possibly matching TRBD2 (5 bases). The germline V gene has CDR1 MNHEY and CDR2 SVGAGI. There are 12 residues in the CDR3. Trimming took off 5 bases at V and 7 bases at J, with 8 bases between the two ends. The CDR3 loop reads CASSIEGGELFF. CDR3 DNA sequence: TGTGCCAGCAGTATAGAGGGCGGGGAGCTGTTTTTT.

The genes are TRBV30 and TRBJ1-1; D is possibly TRBD1 (5 bases). In germline, CDR1 is GTSNPN, CDR2 SVGIG (reference sequence). The V end lost 4 bases, the J end lost 5 bases, and 20 bases lay between the germline ends. The CDR3 covers 15 residues. The CDR3 DNA reads as TGTGCCTGGACCCCGCCTTGGCGGGGGTGGACTGAAGCTTTCTTT. It specifies CAWTPPWRGWTEAFF.